The clone carrying this T cell receptor (beta chain) is categorized as medium-sized. Its target is not known. Nobody among the patients had been given any treatment before thyroid surgery. The CDR3 has 14 amino acids. V gave up 4 bases and J gave up 0 bases, with 10 bases separating them. Germline lookup yields CDR1 LGHDT and CDR2 YNNKEL (reference sequence). The data were taken from a study of metastatic and nonmetastatic thyroid tumors. Findings of the study overall: According to reports, the diversity of TCR beta was significantly higher in malignant thyroid tumors than in benign nodules, and this held in both blood and tumor samples.

TCRdb re-clonotyped the PCR reads via MiXCR. This table has about 10,000 clones, approximately 32% appearing once. The V and J genes are TRBV3-1 and TRBJ2-7; maybe TRBD2 (5 bases). Sequenced: tumor tissue. The origin of this receptor is a female donor with papillary thyroid cancer or a benign thyroid nodule (not recorded which). Some clones in this sample may be carry-over from other donors' samples. In nucleotides, the CDR3 is TGTGCCAGCAGCCCATCGGCGGGCTCCTACGAGCAGTACTTC. Protein: CASSPSAGSYEQYF.